This T cell receptor beta chain comes out of a study of blood T cell repertoires in COVID-19. The wider study: Material from acute and convalescent COVID-19 was sourced from the United States, Italy and Spain. Nucleic acid was either cDNA or gDNA, and it came from T cells, B-cell-depleted T cells, or PBMCs.

The germline V gene has CDR1 SGHAT and CDR2 FQNNGV. This CDR3 spans 15 amino acids. The V and J ends lost 5 bases and 1 base respectively, with 15 bases between them. In the source study's methods: Amplification with reference gene primers provided the estimates of nucleated cell counts. Profiling relied on immunoSEQ multiplex PCR, and the TCRdb table lists in-frame clones only, not all of them. V and J calls and clone size are those listed in that table; D and trimming were worked out from the DNA. The table includes approximately 220,000 clones, around 83% detected once. The chain uses TRBV11-2 and TRBJ2-7, with D unresolved. The material sequenced was peripheral blood. This clonotype originated in a man aged 45-65 years who had recovered from COVID-19. CDR3 sequence: CASSRLASLSYEQYF. CDR3 in DNA: TGTGCCAGCAGCCGGTTAGCAAGTCTTTCCTACGAGCAGTACTTC.